This T cell receptor (beta chain) was identified during a study of blood T cells in healthy people across ages. With respect to this clonotype: Its antigen is undetermined.

The study, taken as a whole, reports: Unsorted PBMC material precluded a definitive naive versus antigen-experienced comparison. Naive T cell percentage by flow cytometry tracked strongly with beta diversity.

Using a J-beta primer mix together with a sample-barcoded 5' primer, a second PCR was run for roughly 6 to 11 cycles. Each CDR3 protein gets one entry after TCRdb re-called the 5' RACE reads with MiXCR. The sample consists of 1,800,000 or so distinct CDR3 sequences, roughly two fifths of them appearing once. The CDR3 runs 13 residues. The germline V and J ends were trimmed by 6 bases and 5 bases, with 16 bases remaining between them. In germline, CDR1 is DFQATT, CDR2 SNEGSKA (reference sequence). The rearrangement links TRBV20-1 to TRBJ1-2, with a weak D call TRBD1 (6 bases). Source material: blood. The receptor was derived from a human donor in good health. The CDR3 reads CSAPSGGRYGYTF. The CDR3 DNA sequence: TGCAGTGCCCCGAGCGGGGGGCGATATGGCTACACCTTC.